The 19 T cell receptor beta chains presented below share a single source sample, sequenced in a study of T cell responses to AZD1222 COVID-19 vaccine. Data came from immunoSEQ multiplex PCR; TCRdb stores just in-frame clones and leaves some out. The sample holds about 170,000 clones; roughly 92% are singletons and the top ten take about 1.6%. Sequenced material: peripheral blood, taken on day 0 of AZD1222 vaccination. Every receptor here comes from an adult in good health.

This chain uses TRBV28 with TRBJ1-2; tentatively, D is TRBD1 (6 bases). Trimming stripped 6 bases from V and 4 bases from J, with 18 bases between. Germline V lookup: CDR1 MDHEN, CDR2 SYDVKM. The CDR3 sequence is 15 residues long. The CDR3 sequence is CASRVGTRGIYGYTF. CDR3 coding DNA: TGTGCCAGCAGAGTTGGGACTAGGGGGATCTATGGCTACACCTTC.

The rearrangement joins TRBV5-4 to TRBJ2-5; maybe TRBD1 (5 bases). In germline, CDR1 is SGHNT, CDR2 YYREEE (reference sequence). The ends were cut back, 5 bases at V and 5 bases at J, with 13 bases in the middle. The CDR3 runs to 13 residues. CDR3 DNA sequence: TGTGCCAGCAGTACTGACAGTCGGGAGACCCAGTACTTC. It translates to CASSTDSRETQYF. Together with reference TRBV5-4 and TRBJ2-5, the CDR3 gives the full variable domain: ETGVTQSPTHLIKTRGQQVTLRCSSQSGHNTVSWYQQALGQGPQFIFQYYREEENGRGNFPPRFSGLQFPNYSSELNVNALELDDSALYLCASSTDSRETQYFGPGTRLLVL.

V and J are TRBV13 and TRBJ1-1; D may be TRBD1 (6 bases). The CDR3 is made up of 16 amino acids. V was pared by 5 bases and J by 3 bases, with 19 bases between. CDR1 is PRHDT and CDR2 is FYEKMQ in the germline V gene (reference sequence). CDR3 sequence reads: CASSLGQFLSDTEAFF. Here the CDR3 DNA reads TGTGCCAGCAGCCTCGGACAGTTCCTCTCGGACACTGAAGCTTTCTTT.

The V call is TRBV2, the J call TRBJ2-7; D unclear. Germline CDR1 and CDR2: SNHLY and FYNNEI. CDR3 length equals 12 residues. With 7 bases removed from V and 6 bases from J, the gap between germline ends came to 13 bases. This chain's CDR3 is CASIYVLGEQYF. In DNA form, the CDR3 reads TGTGCCAGCATCTACGTTCTGGGCGAGCAGTACTTC.

The chain is built from TRBV7-2 and TRBJ2-3, with TRBD2 matching 7 bases. The ends lost 7 bases at V and 14 bases at J; junction bases unmatched: 15. This CDR3 contains 13 residues. The germline gives CDR1 SGHTA, CDR2 FQGNSA. CDR3 protein: CASTTYVGTILYF. The DNA of the CDR3 is TGTGCCAGCACCACCTACGTCGGGACTATCCTGTATTTT.

The chain couples TRBV10-3 to TRBJ2-7, with D perhaps being TRBD1 or TRBD2 (5 bases each). The germline V gene encodes CDR1 ENHRY and CDR2 SYGVKD. V shed 5 bases and J shed 0 bases, with 11 bases lying between them. The CDR3 sequence is 14 residues long. DNA of the CDR3: TGTGCCATCAGTTGGGACCAGACCTCCTACGAGCAGTACTTC. This encodes CAISWDQTSYEQYF.

This rearrangement joins TRBV19 to TRBJ2-1; D perhaps matches TRBD2 (6 bases). The germline gives CDR1 LNHDA, CDR2 SQIVND (reference sequence). The CDR3 has 14 residues. With 9 bases removed from V and 0 bases from J, the gap between germline ends came to 12 bases. Here the CDR3 DNA reads TGTGCCAGCACAGGACTAAGCTCCTACAATGAGCAGTTCTTC. Residues: CASTGLSSYNEQFF.

This sequence joins TRBV12-3 or TRBV12-4 and TRBJ2-4, with a tentative D call TRBD1 (6 bases). Trimming took 2 bases from V and 7 from J, leaving 6 bases between them. The CDR3 has 12 residues. CDR3 amino acids: CASSLQGNIQYF. The DNA of the CDR3 is TGTGCCAGCAGTTTACAGGGGAACATTCAGTACTTC.

V and J are TRBV7-9 and TRBJ1-2; D gene unclear. Germline CDR1 SEHNR, CDR2 FQNEAQ (reference sequence). V was cut by 1 base and J by 1 base, with 10 bases left in between. This CDR3 comprises 15 residues. CDR3 coding DNA: TGTGCCAGCAGCTTAGGTGCCCTAAATAACTATGGCTACACCTTC. Protein sequence: CASSLGALNNYGYTF.

V and J are TRBV30 and TRBJ2-1, with D hard to call. Per germline, CDR1 GTSNPN and CDR2 SVGIG (reference sequence). The CDR3 is made up of 13 amino acids. Trimming shortened V by 3 bases and J by 8 bases, and 14 bases separated the two germline ends. CDR3 in DNA: TGTGCCTGGAGCCCGTATTTAGATCATGAGCAGTTCTTC. Protein sequence: CAWSPYLDHEQFF.

This chain connects TRBV3-1 (or the pseudogene TRBV3-2) to TRBJ2-1; 7 bases are shared with TRBD2. The CDR3 has 15 residues. V was pared by 0 bases and J by 5 bases, with 4 bases of the junction left unmatched. Germline-derived CDR1 and CDR2 are LGHDT and YNNKEL (reference sequence). CDR3 nucleotide sequence: TGTGCCAGCAGCCAAGAACTAGCGCTTAACAATGAGCAGTTCTTC. It is translated as CASSQELALNNEQFF.

The chain employs TRBV19 and TRBJ2-7; TRBD1 or TRBD2 may be the D gene (5 bases each). The CDR3 runs to 14 residues. The germline V and J ends were trimmed by 5 bases and 6 bases, with 17 bases remaining between them. CDR1 is LNHDA and CDR2 is SQIVND in the germline V gene (reference sequence). The DNA for the CDR3 is TGTGCCAGTAGTCTCAACGGGGCTACTGGCGAGCAGTACTTC. Its protein is CASSLNGATGEQYF. Complete variable domain (other parts from reference TRBV19 and TRBJ2-7): DGGITQSPKYLFRKEGQNVTLSCEQNLNHDAMYWYRQDPGQGLRLIYYSQIVNDFQKGDIAEGYSVSREKKESFPLTVTSAQKNPTAFYLCASSLNGATGEQYFGPGTRLTVT.

The J gene is TRBJ2-5, the V gene TRBV5-1, with D possibly matching TRBD2 (5 bases). The CDR3 length is 15 residues. Looked up from germline, CDR1 is SGHRS and CDR2 is YFSETQ. V was pared by 0 bases and J by 2 bases, with 11 bases between. As DNA, the CDR3 is TGCGCCAGCAGCTTGGGGGCGGGTATACAAGAGACCCAGTACTTC. It codes for CASSLGAGIQETQYF.

The V gene is TRBV6-2 or TRBV6-3, the J gene TRBJ2-5; TRBD2 matches 7 bases. Germline CDR1 reads MNHEY; CDR2 reads SVGEGT. The V segment lost 2 bases and the J segment 4 bases; nucleotides outside the gene matches: 4. There are 14 residues in the CDR3. The CDR3 DNA reads TGTGCCAGCAGTTACGCGGGAGCAGGAGAGACCCAGTACTTC. Translating gives CASSYAGAGETQYF.

The chain has TRBV10-2 and TRBJ2-7, with 8 bases matching TRBD2. Germline V gives CDR1 WSHSY, CDR2 SAAADI. V shed 5 bases and J 0 bases; nucleotides not matched to a gene: 0. The CDR3 consists of 13 residues. The CDR3 sequence: CASSSGSSYEQYF. The CDR3 nucleotides are TGCGCCAGCAGTAGCGGGAGCTCCTACGAGCAGTACTTC.

The CDR3 bases are TGTGCTAGCCCTAGTCCCGGGACAGGGGAATTTATACAGCCCCAGCATTTT. It yields the protein CASPSPGTGEFIQPQHF. V and J are TRBV7-7 and TRBJ1-5, with 10 bases lining up with TRBD1. Germline CDR1 SSHAT, CDR2 FNYEAQ (reference sequence). This CDR3 region has 17 residues. Based on the CDR3 plus reference TRBV7-7 and TRBJ1-5, the full variable domain is GAGVSQSPRYKVTKRGQDVTLRCDPISSHATLYWYQQALGQGPEFLTYFNYEAQPDKSGLPSDRFSAERPEGSISTLTIQRTEQRDSAMYRCASPSPGTGEFIQPQHFGDGTRLSIL.

The chain recombines TRBV20-1 with TRBJ1-1, with unresolved D. CDR3 length: 12 residues. The germline V gene has CDR1 DFQATT and CDR2 SNEGSKA (reference sequence). V lost 3 bases and J lost 2, with 7 bases in between. Here the CDR3 reads CSASTHNTEAFF. The CDR3 nucleotides are TGCAGTGCTAGTACGCATAACACTGAAGCTTTCTTT.

The chain combines TRBV30 with TRBJ1-5; D possibly corresponds to TRBD1 (5 bases). Germline V lookup: CDR1 GTSNPN, CDR2 SVGIG (reference sequence). V lost 2 bases, J lost 6 bases, and 14 bases lay in between. The CDR3 spans 14 residues. The CDR3 sequence: CAWSSSGSVQPQHF. Here the CDR3 DNA reads TGTGCCTGGAGTAGTTCAGGGAGTGTTCAGCCCCAGCATTTT.

The chain joins TRBV7-6 to TRBJ2-7, with 10 nucleotides matching TRBD1. After removal of 4 bases from V and 0 bases from J, the junction contained 3 bases not matched to a gene. CDR3 size: 15 residues. Germline CDR1 reads SGHVS; CDR2 reads FNYEAQ. This chain's CDR3 is CASSSDRGFSYEQYF. The CDR3 nucleotides read TGTGCCAGCAGCTCGGACAGGGGGTTCTCCTACGAGCAGTACTTC.